Following are 20 T cell receptor beta chains from one sample sequenced in a study of T cells in Graves' hyperthyroidism and ophthalmopathy. TCR beta CDR3 regions were amplified from RNA. A first-round RT-PCR of the TCR CDR3 used the HTBI primer set. TCRdb re-called the multiplex PCR reads through MiXCR, storing one row per CDR3 protein. The sample shows hundreds of thousands of distinct CDR3 sequences, about 15% of them seen only once. The source material was blood. The source is a woman aged 18-29 years with Graves' hyperthyroidism.

The CDR3 here is CATSDPGTTGDEQFF. The CDR3 DNA sequence: TGTGCCACCAGTGATCCCGGGACTACCGGGGATGAGCAGTTCTTC. The chain joins TRBV24-1 to TRBJ2-1, with TRBD2 identical over 7 bases. The CDR3 has 15 amino acids. Germline V gene sequence: CDR1 KGHDR, CDR2 SFDVKD. V shed 3 bases, J shed 8 bases, and the junction held 9 bases outside the gene matches.

This clonotype came up many times. V is TRBV7-2 and J is TRBJ1-5; D gene uncertain. The CDR3 consists of 15 residues. The germline V gene has CDR1 SGHTA and CDR2 FQGNSA. Trimming pared 1 base from V and 6 bases from J, leaving 13 bases between. CDR3 nucleotides: TGTGCCAGCAGCTTAGATCGGTTTTCAGGTCAGCCCCAGCATTTT. Its protein product is CASSLDRFSGQPQHF.

This clonotype has a count of ten or more. V is TRBV7-2 and J is TRBJ2-5; 8 bases are shared with TRBD2. CDR1 is SGHTA, CDR2 FQGNSA, per germline. This CDR3 spans 13 amino acids. The V and J ends lost 5 bases and 5 bases, in that order; junction bases with no gene match: 4. The CDR3 DNA reads TGTGCCAGCAGCAGAGGCGGGGGGGAGACCCAGTACTTC. Translated, it gives CASSRGGGETQYF. Filled out from reference TRBV7-2 and TRBJ2-5, the complete variable domain reads GAGVSQSPSNKVTEKGKDVELRCDPISGHTALYWYRQSLGQGLEFLIYFQGNSAPDKSGLPSDRFSAERTGGSVSTLTIQRTQQEDSAVYLCASSRGGGETQYFGPGTRLLVL.

In its sample, this clonotype was seen many times. The chain recombines TRBV3-1 with TRBJ2-3; D is ambiguous. CDR3 size: 12 residues. Germline CDR1 and CDR2: LGHDT and YNNKEL (reference sequence). Trimming left V 6 bases short and J 12 bases short, with 16 bases between. The CDR3 loop reads CASRDDLHLQYF. DNA for the CDR3: TGTGCCAGCAGAGACGACTTACACTTACAGTATTTT.

In this sample, this clonotype turned up many times. The chain joins TRBV24-1 to TRBJ2-2; 7 bases fit TRBD1. The CDR3 is 16 residues long. Trimming cost V 5 bases and J 3 bases; bases outside gene matches: 8. Germline loops: CDR1 KGHDR, CDR2 SFDVKD. The CDR3 loop is CATSGGDRAYTGELFF. The CDR3 DNA reads TGTGCCACCAGTGGGGGAGACAGGGCCTACACCGGGGAGCTGTTTTTT.

The rearrangement joins TRBV7-2 to TRBJ2-2, with D perhaps being TRBD1 or TRBD2 (5 bases each). This CDR3 is built from 15 residues. The ends were cut back, 8 bases at V and 2 bases at J, with 15 bases in the middle. From germline, CDR1 is SGHTA and CDR2 FQGNSA. The CDR3 bases are TGTGCCAGCGACCCCCCGGGGCGCAACACCGGGGAGCTGTTTTTT. Translation gives CASDPPGRNTGELFF.

This clonotype was seen many times. CDR3 sequence reads: CASSPRGGDNEQFF. The DNA for the CDR3 is TGTGCCAGCAGCCCCAGGGGAGGGGACAATGAGCAGTTCTTC. This chain uses TRBV3-1 with TRBJ2-1, with a tentative D call TRBD2 (7 bases). The germline V gene has CDR1 LGHDT and CDR2 YNNKEL (reference sequence). There are 14 residues in the CDR3. V lost 4 bases, J lost 5 bases, and 12 bases lay in between.

For the CDR3, the DNA is TGTGCCAGCAGTTCACCGGGACAGGGAGATACGCAGTATTTT. Protein product: CASSSPGQGDTQYF. V and J are TRBV28 and TRBJ2-3; 9 bases fit TRBD1. After removal of 4 bases from V and 5 bases from J, the junction contained 4 bases not matched to a gene. The germline V gene has CDR1 MDHEN and CDR2 SYDVKM. This CDR3 contains 14 residues.

Only a few counts were recorded for this clonotype. The gene calls are TRBV4-2 and TRBJ1-2; 8 positions match TRBD1. In germline, CDR1 is LGHNA, CDR2 YNFKEQ. V shed 0 bases and J 4 bases; nucleotides not matched to a gene: 7. The CDR3 totals 16 residues. The CDR3 reads CASSQEWAGGAYGYTF. The CDR3 DNA follows: TGTGCCAGCAGCCAAGAATGGGCAGGGGGCGCCTATGGCTACACCTTC.

This clonotype appeared many times. The chain employs TRBV6-1 and TRBJ1-5, with D uncertain. CDR3 length: 12 amino acids. V was clipped by 7 bases and J by 9 bases, with 13 bases between them. The V gene's germline CDR1 is MNHNS and CDR2 SASEGT. The CDR3 DNA is TGTGCCAGCAATACGGTCTGGGGGCCCCAGCATTTT. Encoded protein: CASNTVWGPQHF.

The sample holds many counts of this clonotype. J is TRBJ1-4 and V is TRBV28; possible D gene TRBD1, 6 bases. Germline lookup yields CDR1 MDHEN and CDR2 SYDVKM. V shed 1 base and J shed 8 bases, with 14 bases lying between them. The CDR3 totals 15 residues. The CDR3 loop reads CASSLSQQGSEKLFF. CDR3 DNA sequence: TGTGCCAGCAGTTTATCCCAACAGGGTAGCGAAAAACTGTTTTTT.

This clonotype was seen many times. The chain is built from TRBV3-1 and TRBJ1-1; D remains ambiguous. V lost 1 base to trimming and J lost 0 bases, with 12 bases between them. The CDR3 covers 16 residues. Germline assignment: CDR1 LGHDT and CDR2 YNNKEL (reference sequence). The CDR3 nucleotides are TGTGCCAGCAGCCAAGTTGTTGGGCGCTTGAACACTGAAGCTTTCTTT. Its translation: CASSQVVGRLNTEAFF.

This clonotype was counted at least ten times. This rearrangement joins TRBV20-1 to TRBJ2-7; 9 bases fit TRBD2. The CDR3 has 15 amino acids. Germline V gives CDR1 DFQATT, CDR2 SNEGSKA (reference sequence). V dropped 0 bases and J dropped 2; count of bases not matched to a gene: 5. CDR3 nucleotide sequence: TGCAGTGCTAGAGAACCCACTAGCGGGCCCTACGAGCAGTACTTC. Its translation: CSAREPTSGPYEQYF.

The V call is TRBV19, the J call TRBJ2-3, with D possibly being TRBD1 (6 bases). This CDR3 comprises 14 residues. Germline-derived CDR1 and CDR2 are LNHDA and SQIVND (reference sequence). V lost 4 bases and J 2 bases, leaving 10 bases between the germline ends. The CDR3 spells CASSRGHTTDTQYF. DNA for the CDR3: TGTGCCAGTAGTAGGGGACACACCACAGATACGCAGTATTTT.

This clonotype was observed many times. The chain recombines TRBV6-1 with TRBJ2-2; weak D call: TRBD1 (6 bases). This CDR3 has 19 amino acids. The germline gives CDR1 MNHNS, CDR2 SASEGT. Trimming cost V 7 bases and J 3 bases, with 27 bases left between them. CDR3 DNA sequence: TGTGCCAGCATCATAAGTGTGGGGGCAAACATCTGGTACACCGGGGAGCTGTTTTTT. This codes for CASIISVGANIWYTGELFF.

This clonotype showed up many times. This chain joins TRBV3-1 and TRBJ1-1, with 9 bases identical to TRBD1. The CDR3 runs 13 residues. J gave up 7 bases and V 1 base, and 1 base lay outside the gene matches. Germline loops: CDR1 LGHDT, CDR2 YNNKEL (reference sequence). The DNA of the CDR3 is TGTGCCAGCAGCCAAGGGGGACAGGGTGAAGCTTTCTTT. Amino acid sequence: CASSQGGQGEAFF.

The chain couples TRBV19 to TRBJ2-2, with D perhaps matching TRBD2 (6 bases). Per germline, CDR1 LNHDA and CDR2 SQIVND (reference sequence). V lost 8 bases and J lost 3, with 13 bases in between. The CDR3 length is 14 residues. In DNA, the CDR3 is TGTGCCAGTTACCCCCGCGGGGACACCGGGGAGCTGTTTTTT. It specifies CASYPRGDTGELFF.

This clonotype was counted many times. The chain recombines TRBV6-5 with TRBJ1-6; unclear D gene. The CDR3 is 16 residues long. Germline V gene data show CDR1 as MNHEY and CDR2 as SVGAGI. V shed 0 bases and J shed 7 bases, with 13 bases lying between them. DNA of the CDR3: TGTGCCAGCAGTTACTCGTTAAGTCAGCGGAATTCACCCCTCCACTTT. Translating gives CASSYSLSQRNSPLHF.

V and J are TRBV6-2 or TRBV6-3 and TRBJ2-4; D assignment may be TRBD1 or TRBD2 (5 bases each). V was pared by 8 bases and J by 8 bases, with 16 bases between. This CDR3 has 13 residues. CDR1 and CDR2 from the germline V gene are MNHEY and SVGEGT. CDR3 amino acids: CASSRSGAYIQYF. The CDR3, as DNA: TGTGCCAGCTCAAGGTCCGGGGCGTACATTCAGTACTTC.

In this sample, this clonotype turned up many times. The rearrangement uses TRBV11-1 and TRBJ2-1; tentative D call: TRBD2 (5 bases). The V gene's germline CDR1 is SGHAT and CDR2 FQDESV (reference sequence). The CDR3 has 16 amino acids. V was pared by 4 bases and J by 1 base, with 14 bases between. The CDR3 loop is CASSSPLGRSYNEQFF. CDR3 nucleotide sequence: TGTGCCAGCAGCTCCCCGTTAGGGAGATCCTACAATGAGCAGTTCTTC.